This TCR beta chain was sequenced during a study of naive and memory T cell subsets (dated by TCRdb to about 2017). As for the study more broadly: The figure summarizing the skin biopsy and whole blood samples listed roughly ten blood donors, 7 tuberculin skin test biopsies and 3 saline control biopsies. PCR2 was typically performed as a SYBR Green qPCR that was stopped at a set threshold, although end-point PCR (about 6 cycles) could be used instead for low-input samples.

Library creation used 5' RACE. For the blood and skin samples, reverse transcription of TCR RNA was done with SuperScript IV along with alpha and beta constant region primers. Four rounds of PCR, run with the SP2 primer together with nested alpha and beta constant region primers, were used to amplify the ligated cDNA. An oligonucleotide carrying the Illumina SP2 primer and a UMI was ligated to the 3' end of the cDNA by means of T4 RNA ligase 1. The 12-nucleotide UMI was composed of two random hexamers separated by an eight-base spacer, which was included to prevent hairpin formation. TCR alpha and beta chain libraries were processed separately from the second PCR onward, with dual indexing for multiplexing. After pooling, the indexed libraries were analyzed by capillary electrophoresis and sequenced on either an Illumina MiSeq or NextSeq. PhiX DNA at about 4.5-8% was added to the libraries to raise base diversity and improve cluster recognition. The published analysis was carried out like this. UMIs were extracted from read 2 by Demultiplexor and combined with the TCR sequence from read 1, and reads were split according to sample indices. V and J genes and V-J junctions were identified by Decombinator, and each TCR was assigned a five-part identifier that included V and J deletions. Collapsinator used UMIs to correct sequencing errors and PCR amplification heterogeneity, yielding UMI-based abundance per TCR. CDR3Translator converted identifiers to nucleotide sequence, translated to amino acids, and extracted CDR3 regions using terminal motifs. Error-corrected counts of alpha and beta TCRs from blood and skin were compared after being normalized to the amount of input RNA. The public reads were run again by TCRdb, first through fastp at Q25 and then through MiXCR, and only productive beta chains were kept. Merged by CDR3 protein, the rows form single entries marked with the most common genes and DNA. These V and J calls originate from TCRdb's pipeline instead of the authors' own analysis. The sample contains 25,000 to 30,000 distinct CDR3 sequences, under 25% of them found a single time. The ten largest clones capture around 1.9% of the sample.

The CDR3 holds 11 amino acids from the cysteine to the phenylalanine. The entry retains the CDR3 DNA only, 33 bases that are in frame from base 1. V was cut back by 9 bases and J by 7 bases, leaving a gap of 13 bases between them. CDR1 and CDR2 are drawn from the germline V gene (reference sequence): MNHNY, SVGAGI. On this clonotype itself: Its specific antigen is unknown. Within one base of it there is no much larger clone, and no base qualities were kept.

Here is what the overall study found, with its caveats: The RNA-based method was acknowledged to be potentially sensitive to changes in TCR transcripts with T cell activation and differentiation.

Whole blood analysis involved drawing more than 2 ml of peripheral blood from adult healthy volunteers into Tempus tubes and then extracting RNA following the manufacturer's instructions. The study reported a robust and sensitive protocol to amplify, sequence and analyze TCRs, based on 3' ligation of a UMI-containing oligonucleotide to TCR cDNA. Total RNA was used without cell sorting and was treated with RQ1 DNase before reverse transcription, with a target input of roughly 1 to 1,100 ng. Skin biopsy and whole blood libraries were made to test pipeline robustness in samples where T cells form a minority population.

The chain is assembled from TRBV6-6 and TRBJ2-7; the D region may be TRBD1 or TRBD2, each matching 6 bases equally. The receptor was isolated from a female donor in good health. The DNA sequence is TGTGCCAGTCGTAAGGGGGGAGAGCAGTACTTC. Its amino acids are CASRKGGEQYF.